The 3 T cell receptor beta chains in this list originate from one sample, sequenced in a study of radiotherapy plus CTLA-4 blockade in lung cancer. Assay: immunoSEQ multiplex PCR; the TCRdb copy retains only in-frame clones and omits some. The sample lists about 77,000 clones, roughly 74% seen once, with approximately 9.9% in the top ten. The sample here was peripheral blood, taken from a patient treated with radiotherapy plus ipilimumab. Every receptor here comes from a human donor with non-small cell lung cancer whose response to radiotherapy plus ipilimumab could not be evaluated.

The chain employs TRBV6-1 and TRBJ2-1, with no clear D. The CDR3 contains 10 residues. Germline assignment: CDR1 MNHNS and CDR2 SASEGT. V was trimmed by 4 bases and J by 8 bases, leaving 3 bases between them. CDR3 in amino acids: CASSADEQFF. The DNA of the CDR3 is TGTGCCAGCAGTGCCGATGAGCAGTTCTTC.

The sample holds a few counts of this clone. This CDR3 is also generated by other DNA sequences in the sample. The rearrangement links TRBV11-2 to TRBJ2-7, with D possibly being TRBD2 (5 bases). Per germline, CDR1 SGHAT and CDR2 FQNNGV. V shed 2 bases and J shed 0 bases, with 14 bases lying between them. This CDR3 has 16 amino acids. The CDR3 nucleotides read TGTGCCAGCAGCTTACGTGGTTCTGGGAGCTCCTACGAGCAGTACTTC. As protein: CASSLRGSGSSYEQYF.

This clone was found once. J is TRBJ1-2 and V is TRBV6-4; 7 bases are a match to TRBD1. Per germline, CDR1 MRHNA and CDR2 SNTAGT. The trim removed 2 bases at V and 12 bases at J, leaving 12 bases unmatched. The CDR3 is 14 amino acids. CDR3: CASSDHPLDRPDTF. The CDR3, as DNA: TGTGCCAGCAGTGACCACCCGCTGGACAGGCCCGACACCTTC.